The clone carrying this T cell receptor beta chain was seen repeatedly, ten times or more. What it binds is not known. The sample is drawn from a study of T cells in Graves' hyperthyroidism and ophthalmopathy. Looking at the study overall: Peripheral blood samples were taken at initial diagnosis, prior to any treatment. Findings and caveats of the study: Progression to ophthalmopathy was predicted a median of roughly 6.5 months early. Ophthalmopathy could be told apart from stable hyperthyroidism with a 13 V-J model.

In germline, CDR1 is LNHNV, CDR2 YYDKDF (reference sequence). The CDR3 spans 14 residues. The V and J ends lost 3 bases and 7 bases respectively, with 13 bases between them. The TCR beta CDR3 regions underwent amplification using RNA transcripts as the source. First-round RT-PCR targeting the TCR CDR3 was performed with the HTBI primer set. TCRdb ran MiXCR on the multiplex PCR reads and lists one entry per CDR3 protein. The sample yields roughly 800,000 distinct CDR3 sequences, roughly 40% seen once. Sequencing was done on a sample of blood. The sequence was collected from a man younger than 35 with Graves' hyperthyroidism. The J gene is TRBJ1-5, the V gene TRBV15; no reliable D call. The chain's CDR3 is CATSSLWGGQPQHF. As DNA, the CDR3 is TGTGCCACCAGCAGTCTCTGGGGAGGGCAGCCCCAGCATTTT.